Reported below is one TCR beta chain. This table comes from immunoSEQ multiplex PCR, and its TCRdb copy is limited to in-frame clones, with some not included. The sample includes tens of thousands of clones, around four fifths of them seen just once. These data are taken from a study of glioma-infiltrating T cells after dendritic cell vaccination. Study in general: Dendritic cells derived from monocytes and pulsed with autologous tumor lysate formed the vaccine.

V lost 5 bases and J 4 bases, leaving 14 bases between the germline ends. The CDR3 consists of 14 residues. Germline V gives CDR1 SGHTA, CDR2 FQGNSA. This specimen was blood, taken before dendritic cell vaccination. The chain carries TRBV7-2 and TRBJ1-2; D possibly corresponds to TRBD1 (6 bases). The TCR was taken from a human donor with glioblastoma. CDR3 coding DNA: TGTGCCAGCAGCCCTTACAGGGAAACCTATGGCTACACCTTC. Translating gives CASSPYRETYGYTF. Drawing the rest from reference TRBV7-2 and TRBJ1-2, the complete variable domain is GAGVSQSPSNKVTEKGKDVELRCDPISGHTALYWYRQSLGQGLEFLIYFQGNSAPDKSGLPSDRFSAERTGGSVSTLTIQRTQQEDSAVYLCASSPYRETYGYTFGSGTRLTVV.